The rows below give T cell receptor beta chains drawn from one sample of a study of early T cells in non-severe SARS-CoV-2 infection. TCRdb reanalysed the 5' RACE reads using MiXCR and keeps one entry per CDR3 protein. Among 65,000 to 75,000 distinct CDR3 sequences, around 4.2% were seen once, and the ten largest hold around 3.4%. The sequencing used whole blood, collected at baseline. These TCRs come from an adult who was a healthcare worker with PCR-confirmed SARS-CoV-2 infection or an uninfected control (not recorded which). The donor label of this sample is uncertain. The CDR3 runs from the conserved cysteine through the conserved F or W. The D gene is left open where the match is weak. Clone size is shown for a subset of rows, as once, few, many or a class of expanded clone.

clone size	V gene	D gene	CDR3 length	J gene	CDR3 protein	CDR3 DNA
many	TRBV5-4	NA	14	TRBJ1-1	CASSFGVGNTEAFF	TGTGCCAGCAGCTTCGGGGTGGGGAACACTGAAGCTTTCTTT
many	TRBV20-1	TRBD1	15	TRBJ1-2	CSARVGTGGDYGYTF	TGCAGTGCTAGAGTAGGGACAGGGGGCGACTATGGCTACACCTTC
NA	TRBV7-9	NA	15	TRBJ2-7	CASSQRRDSKGEQYF	TGTGCCAGCAGCCAACGGAGGGACTCAAAGGGCGAGCAGTACTTC
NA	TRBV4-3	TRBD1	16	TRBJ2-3	CASSRIRDRVTDTQYF	TGCGCCAGCAGCCGCATTCGGGACAGGGTCACAGATACGCAGTATTTT
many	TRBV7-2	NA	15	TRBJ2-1	CASSRSESSYNEQFF	TGTGCCAGCAGCCGCTCGGAAAGCTCCTACAATGAGCAGTTCTTC
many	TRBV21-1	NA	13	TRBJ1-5	CASSKGGVQPQHF	TGTGCCAGCAGCAAAGGCGGTGTTCAGCCCCAGCATTTT
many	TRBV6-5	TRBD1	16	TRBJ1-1	CASSHPGQLVGREAFF	TGTGCCAGCAGTCACCCGGGACAGCTAGTCGGGCGGGAAGCTTTCTTT
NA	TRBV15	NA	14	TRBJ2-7	CATSRPGRSYEQYF	TGTGCCACCAGCCGCCCGGGTCGATCCTACGAGCAGTACTTC
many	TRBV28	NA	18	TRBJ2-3	CASSSFGSGGRFTDTQYF	TGTGCCAGCAGTTCATTCGGGTCAGGGGGGAGGTTCACAGATACGCAGTATTTT
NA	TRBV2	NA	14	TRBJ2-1	CASSGDGNYNEQFF	TGTGCCAGCAGTGGGGACGGGAACTACAATGAGCAGTTCTTC
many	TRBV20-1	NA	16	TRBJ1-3	CSARDLGQPSRNTIYF	TGCAGTGCTAGAGATCTGGGGCAGCCATCCCGAAACACCATATATTTT
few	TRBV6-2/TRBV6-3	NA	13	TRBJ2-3	CASSRDQGDTQYF	TGTGCCAGCAGCCGAGACCAGGGAGATACGCAGTATTTT
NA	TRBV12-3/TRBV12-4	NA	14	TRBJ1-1	CASSFGLSNTEAFF	TGTGCCAGCAGTTTTGGACTCTCGAACACTGAAGCTTTCTTT
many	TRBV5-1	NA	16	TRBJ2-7	CASSKNTGFTPYEQYF	TGCGCCAGCAGTAAGAATACAGGGTTCACTCCCTACGAGCAGTACTTC
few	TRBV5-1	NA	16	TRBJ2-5	CASSSGAAGPQETQYF	TGCGCCAGCAGCTCGGGAGCGGCGGGACCTCAAGAGACCCAGTACTTC
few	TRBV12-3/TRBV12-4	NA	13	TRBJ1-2	CASVAFTNYGYTF	TGTGCCAGCGTCGCGTTTACTAACTATGGCTACACCTTC
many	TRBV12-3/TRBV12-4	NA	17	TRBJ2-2	CASSLAVGGLATGELFF	TGTGCCAGCAGTTTAGCTGTGGGGGGCTTGGCCACCGGGGAGCTGTTTTTT
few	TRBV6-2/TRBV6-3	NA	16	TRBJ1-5	CASIPPGRNHNQPQHF	TGTGCCAGCATCCCCCCCGGCAGGAATCACAATCAGCCCCAGCATTTT
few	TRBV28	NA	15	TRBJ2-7	CASSLTGAQVREQYF	TGTGCCAGCAGTTTAACGGGGGCCCAAGTCAGGGAGCAGTACTTC
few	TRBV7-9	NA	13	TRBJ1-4	CASTRLTNEKLFF	TGTGCCAGCACGAGGCTAACTAATGAAAAACTGTTTTTT
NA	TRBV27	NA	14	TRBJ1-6	CASSVRVYNSPLHF	TGTGCCAGCAGTGTCAGGGTGTATAATTCACCCCTCCACTTT
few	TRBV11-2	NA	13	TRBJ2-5	CASTERGPETQYF	TGTGCCAGCACCGAGAGAGGGCCAGAGACCCAGTACTTC
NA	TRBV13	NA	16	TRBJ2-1	CASSLGRGFSYNEQFF	TGTGCCAGCAGCTTAGGCCGCGGGTTCTCCTACAATGAGCAGTTCTTC
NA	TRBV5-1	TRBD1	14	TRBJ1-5	CASSRDSTNQPQHF	TGCGCCAGCAGCCGGGACAGCACCAATCAGCCCCAGCATTTT
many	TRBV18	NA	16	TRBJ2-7	CASSPYKGTGAYEQYF	TGTGCCAGCTCACCATATAAAGGGACGGGGGCCTACGAGCAGTACTTC
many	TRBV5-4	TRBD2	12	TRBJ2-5	CASSTHGRDQYF	TGTGCCAGCAGCACTCACGGGAGGGACCAGTACTTC
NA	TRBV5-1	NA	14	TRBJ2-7	CVSSLGPGLREQYF	TGCGTCAGCAGCTTGGGGCCCGGACTCAGGGAGCAGTACTTC
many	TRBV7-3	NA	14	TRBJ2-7	CASTSDSLSYEQYF	TGTGCCAGCACCTCGGACAGCCTCTCCTACGAGCAGTACTTC
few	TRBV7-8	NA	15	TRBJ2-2	CASSLISTNTGELFF	TGTGCCAGCAGCTTAATCAGCACTAACACCGGGGAGCTGTTTTTT
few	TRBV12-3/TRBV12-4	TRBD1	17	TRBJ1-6	CASTPGQGRSYNSPLHF	TGTGCCAGCACCCCGGGACAGGGGAGGTCCTATAATTCACCCCTCCACTTT
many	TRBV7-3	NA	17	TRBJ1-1	CASSLKLLGAWNTEAFF	TGTGCCAGCAGCTTAAAATTATTGGGGGCTTGGAACACTGAAGCTTTCTTT
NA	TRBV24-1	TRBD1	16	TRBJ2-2	CATPQGIAVDTGELFF	TGTGCCACTCCACAGGGGATTGCAGTAGACACCGGGGAGCTGTTTTTT
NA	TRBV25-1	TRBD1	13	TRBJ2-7	CASSVTGVWEQYF	TGTGCCAGCAGTGTTACAGGGGTATGGGAGCAGTACTTC